This TCR beta chain was observed in a study of blood T cell repertoires in COVID-19 (dated by TCRdb to 2020 to 2022). With respect to the entire study: Samples covering the acute and convalescent phases of COVID-19 were provided by collaborators in the United States, Italy and Spain. The samples were drawn from the first 160 participants of the ongoing ImmuneRACE study and from some 1,300 subjects provided by 6 global collaborators. The material from the prospective study consisted of cDNA or gDNA derived from T cells, B-cell-depleted T cells, or PBMCs. The sample metadata nearly always contained a de-identified subject ID, COVID-19 status, age in years and sex. Subjects who had been exposed to COVID-19, were actively infected with it, or had recovered from it provided the deeply sampled blood TCRbeta repertoires that made up the dataset. The repertoires were released in a freely available public database intended as a resource for research on the immune response to SARS-CoV-2. Where HLA class I and class II types were available, the types were taken from metadata supplied by the sample provider, not from assay-based typing. Summary of the overall study and its limitations: The quantity of clinical and demographic metadata differed by source and by participant and was supplied without curation.

With regard to this clone: This receptor's antigen is unknown. Qualities for individual bases were not recorded, and no much larger clone is one base off.

The germline V gene encodes CDR1 WSHSY and CDR2 SAAADI. Between the V and J ends, shortened by 8 bases and 0 bases respectively, the junction contains 11 bases. CDR3 length: 13 amino acids, cysteine to phenylalanine. Only CDR3 DNA is held: 39 bases, read in frame from base 1. Each collaborating institution followed its own protocols to collect whole blood in K2EDTA tubes. Collaborator samples were shipped for TCRbeta analysis as frozen whole blood, isolated PBMCs, or DNA extracted from either sample type. TCRbeta CDR3 regions were amplified from genomic DNA using the immunoSEQ Assay, a bias-controlled multiplex PCR. The source study handled its data this way. Nucleated cell counts per sample were estimated from amplification of reference gene primers within the assay. Sequence reads were collapsed and filtered to measure the absolute abundance of every unique TCRbeta CDR3 rearrangement. Productive Simpson clonality was computed per sample as the square root of Simpson's diversity index over productive rearrangements. TCRdb retrieved this table from immuneACCESS and kept in-frame rearrangements only. Not all clones are present; in checked studies, unresolved V genes account for under half, and no reason is known for the remainder. V and J calls and clone size are those listed in that table; D and trimming were worked out from the DNA. The sample data list 250,000 to 300,000 clones, and around 86% of these were observed just once. Clones ranked in the top ten supply approximately 2% of the sample.

Material: peripheral blood. This receptor chain uses TRBV10-2 and TRBJ2-7; D gene: possibly TRBD1, on 5 matching bases. The receptor's source is a man in his forties or fifties with acute or convalescent COVID-19. The CDR3 reads CASQLGLSYEQYF. Read as DNA, the sequence is TGCGCCAGCCAGTTGGGGCTCTCCTACGAGCAGTACTTC.